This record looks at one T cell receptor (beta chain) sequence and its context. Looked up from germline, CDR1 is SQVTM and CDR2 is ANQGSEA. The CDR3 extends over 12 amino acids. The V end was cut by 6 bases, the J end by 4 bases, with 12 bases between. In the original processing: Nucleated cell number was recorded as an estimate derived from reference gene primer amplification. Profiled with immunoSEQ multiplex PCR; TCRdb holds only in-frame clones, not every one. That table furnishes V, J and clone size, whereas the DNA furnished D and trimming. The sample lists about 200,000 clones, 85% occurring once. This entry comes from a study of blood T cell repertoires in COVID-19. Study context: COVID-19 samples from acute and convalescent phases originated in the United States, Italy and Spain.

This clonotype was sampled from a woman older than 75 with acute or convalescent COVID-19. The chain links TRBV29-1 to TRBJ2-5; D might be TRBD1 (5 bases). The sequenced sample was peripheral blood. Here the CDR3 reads CSVRPGLETQYF. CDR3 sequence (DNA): TGCAGCGTCCGCCCAGGGCTAGAGACCCAGTACTTC.